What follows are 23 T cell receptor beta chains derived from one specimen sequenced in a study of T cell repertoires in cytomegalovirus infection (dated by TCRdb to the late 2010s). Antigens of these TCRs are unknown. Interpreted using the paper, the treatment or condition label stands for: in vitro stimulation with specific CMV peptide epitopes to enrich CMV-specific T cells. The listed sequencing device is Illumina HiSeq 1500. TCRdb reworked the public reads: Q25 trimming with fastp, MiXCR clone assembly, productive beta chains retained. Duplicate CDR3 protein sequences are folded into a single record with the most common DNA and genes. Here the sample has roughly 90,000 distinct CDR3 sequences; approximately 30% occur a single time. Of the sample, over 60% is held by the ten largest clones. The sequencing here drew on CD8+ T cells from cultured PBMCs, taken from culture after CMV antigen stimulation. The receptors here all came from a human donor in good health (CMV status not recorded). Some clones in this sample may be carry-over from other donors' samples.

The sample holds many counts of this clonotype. CDR3 coding DNA: TGTGCCATCAGTAGCGACCAAGAGACCCAGTACTTC. It codes for CAISSDQETQYF. This chain connects TRBV10-3 to TRBJ2-5; D is unclear. Trimming removed 5 bases from V and 0 bases from J, with 4 bases in between. The CDR3 is 12 amino acids. CDR1 and CDR2 from the germline V gene are ENHRY and SYGVKD.

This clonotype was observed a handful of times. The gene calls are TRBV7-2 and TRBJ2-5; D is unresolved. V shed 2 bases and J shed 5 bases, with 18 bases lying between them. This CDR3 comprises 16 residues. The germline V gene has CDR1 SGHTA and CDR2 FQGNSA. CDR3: CASSLRGVGSLETQYF. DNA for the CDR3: TGTGCCAGCAGCTTACGTGGGGTTGGTTCGTTGGAGACCCAGTACTTC.

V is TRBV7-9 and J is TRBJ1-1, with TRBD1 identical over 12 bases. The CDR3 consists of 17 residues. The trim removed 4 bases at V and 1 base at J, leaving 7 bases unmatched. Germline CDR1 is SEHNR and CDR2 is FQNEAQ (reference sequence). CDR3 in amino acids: CASSSLGQGARNTEAFF. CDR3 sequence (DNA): TGTGCCAGCAGCTCCCTGGGACAGGGGGCCAGGAACACTGAAGCTTTCTTT.

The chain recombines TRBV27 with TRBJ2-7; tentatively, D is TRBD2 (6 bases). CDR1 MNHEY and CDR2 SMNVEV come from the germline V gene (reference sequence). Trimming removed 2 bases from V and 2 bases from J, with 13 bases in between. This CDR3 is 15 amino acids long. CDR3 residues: CASSLRGGPTYEQYF. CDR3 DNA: TGTGCCAGCAGTTTAAGGGGAGGCCCTACCTACGAGCAGTACTTC.

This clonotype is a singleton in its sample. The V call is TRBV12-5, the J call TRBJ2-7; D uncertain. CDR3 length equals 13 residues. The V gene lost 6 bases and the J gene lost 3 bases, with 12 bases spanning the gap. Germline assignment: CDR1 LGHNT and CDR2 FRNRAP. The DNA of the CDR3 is TGTGCTAGTGGCGGGCAGCTATACTACGAGCAGTACTTC. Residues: CASGGQLYYEQYF. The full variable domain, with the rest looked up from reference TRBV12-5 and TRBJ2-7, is DARVTQTPRHKVTEMGQEVTMRCQPILGHNTVFWYRQTMMQGLELLAYFRNRAPLDDSGMPKDRFSAEMPDATLATLKIQPSEPRDSAVYFCASGGQLYYEQYFGPGTRLTVT.

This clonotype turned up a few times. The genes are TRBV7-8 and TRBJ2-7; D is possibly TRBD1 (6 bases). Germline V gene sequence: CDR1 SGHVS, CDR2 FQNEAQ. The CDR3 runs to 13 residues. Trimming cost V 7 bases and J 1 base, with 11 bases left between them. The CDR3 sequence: CASNHRVSYEQYF. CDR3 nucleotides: TGTGCCAGCAACCACAGGGTTTCCTACGAGCAGTACTTC.

In DNA, the CDR3 is TGTGCCAGCTCACCACCGGCTGTAGTCTATGGCTACACCTTC. As protein: CASSPPAVVYGYTF. The rearrangement uses TRBV18 and TRBJ1-2; D is undetermined. Trimming stripped 0 bases from V and 4 bases from J, with 9 bases between. The CDR3 has 14 residues. Per germline, CDR1 KGHSH and CDR2 LQKENI.

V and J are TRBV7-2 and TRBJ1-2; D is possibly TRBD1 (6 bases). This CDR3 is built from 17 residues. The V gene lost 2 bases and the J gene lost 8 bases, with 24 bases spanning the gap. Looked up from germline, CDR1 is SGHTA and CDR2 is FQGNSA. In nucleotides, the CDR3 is TGTGCCAGCAGCTTAATCTCCGCAGGGGAGTCTGCGGGAGGCTACACCTTC. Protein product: CASSLISAGESAGGYTF.

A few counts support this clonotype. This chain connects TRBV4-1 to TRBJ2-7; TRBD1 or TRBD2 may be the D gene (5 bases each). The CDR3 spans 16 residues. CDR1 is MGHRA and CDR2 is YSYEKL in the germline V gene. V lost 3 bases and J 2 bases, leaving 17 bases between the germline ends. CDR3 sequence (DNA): TGCGCCAGCAGCCAGGTCACCGGGACGCCGACCTACGAGCAGTACTTC. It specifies CASSQVTGTPTYEQYF.

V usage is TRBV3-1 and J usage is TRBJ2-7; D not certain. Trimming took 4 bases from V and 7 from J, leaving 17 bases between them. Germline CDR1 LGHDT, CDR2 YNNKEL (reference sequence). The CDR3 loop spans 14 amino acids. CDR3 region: CASSPGHLGEEQYF. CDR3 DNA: TGTGCCAGCAGCCCCGGCCACCTCGGAGAGGAGCAGTACTTC.

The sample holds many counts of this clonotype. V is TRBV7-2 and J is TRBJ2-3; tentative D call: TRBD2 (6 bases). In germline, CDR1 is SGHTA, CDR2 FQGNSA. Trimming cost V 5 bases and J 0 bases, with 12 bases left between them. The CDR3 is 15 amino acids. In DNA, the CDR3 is TGTGCCAGCAGCCGAGCGGGTCCTAGCACAGATACGCAGTATTTT. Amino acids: CASSRAGPSTDTQYF.

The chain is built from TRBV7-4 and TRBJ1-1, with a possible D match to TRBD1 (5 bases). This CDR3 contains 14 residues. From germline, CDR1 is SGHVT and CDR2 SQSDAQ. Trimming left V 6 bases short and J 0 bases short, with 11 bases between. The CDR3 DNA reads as TGTGCCAGCAGGCCGGGACCCCTGAACACTGAAGCTTTCTTT. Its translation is CASRPGPLNTEAFF.

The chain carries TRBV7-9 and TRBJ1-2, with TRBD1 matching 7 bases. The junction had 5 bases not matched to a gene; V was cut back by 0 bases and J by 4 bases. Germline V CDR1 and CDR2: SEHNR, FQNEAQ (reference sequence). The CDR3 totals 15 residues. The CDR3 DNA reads TGTGCCAGCAGCTTAGCGGGACAGTTCATCTATGGCTACACCTTC. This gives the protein CASSLAGQFIYGYTF.

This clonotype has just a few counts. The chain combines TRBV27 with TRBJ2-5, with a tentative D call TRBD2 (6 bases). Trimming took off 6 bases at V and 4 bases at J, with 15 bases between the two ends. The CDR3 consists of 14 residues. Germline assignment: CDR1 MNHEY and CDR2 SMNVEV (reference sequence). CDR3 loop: CASSQMGGSETQYF. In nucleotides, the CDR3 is TGTGCCAGCAGCCAGATGGGGGGTTCAGAGACCCAGTACTTC.

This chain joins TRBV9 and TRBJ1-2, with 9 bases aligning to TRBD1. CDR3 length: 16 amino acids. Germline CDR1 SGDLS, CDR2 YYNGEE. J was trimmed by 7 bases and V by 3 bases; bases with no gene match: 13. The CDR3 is CASSADRDRDFSGYTF. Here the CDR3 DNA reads TGTGCCAGCAGCGCCGACCGGGACAGGGACTTTAGTGGCTACACCTTC.

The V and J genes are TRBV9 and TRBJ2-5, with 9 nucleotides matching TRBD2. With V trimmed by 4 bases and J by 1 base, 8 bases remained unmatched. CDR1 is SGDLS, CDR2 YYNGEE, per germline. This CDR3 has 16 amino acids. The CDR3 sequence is CASSPRRAGGQETQYF. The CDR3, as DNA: TGTGCCAGCAGCCCCCGGAGAGCGGGGGGCCAAGAGACCCAGTACTTC.

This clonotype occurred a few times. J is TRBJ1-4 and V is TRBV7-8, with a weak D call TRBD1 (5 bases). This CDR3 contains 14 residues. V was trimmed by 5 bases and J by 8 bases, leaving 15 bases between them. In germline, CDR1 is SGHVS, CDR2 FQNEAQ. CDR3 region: CASSQVGVSEKLFF. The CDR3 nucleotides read TGTGCCAGCAGCCAGGTGGGGGTTTCGGAAAAACTGTTTTTT.

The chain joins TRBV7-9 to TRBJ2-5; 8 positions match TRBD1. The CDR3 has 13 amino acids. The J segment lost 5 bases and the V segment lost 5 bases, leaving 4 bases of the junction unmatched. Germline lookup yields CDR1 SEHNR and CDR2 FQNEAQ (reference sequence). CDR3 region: CASSKTGEETQYF. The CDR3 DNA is TGTGCCAGCAGCAAGACAGGGGAGGAGACCCAGTACTTC. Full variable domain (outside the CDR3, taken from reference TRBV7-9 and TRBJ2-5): DTGVSQNPRHKITKRGQNVTFRCDPISEHNRLYWYRQTLGQGPEFLTYFQNEAQLEKSRLLSDRFSAERPKGSFSTLEIQRTEQGDSAMYLCASSKTGEETQYFGPGTRLLVL.

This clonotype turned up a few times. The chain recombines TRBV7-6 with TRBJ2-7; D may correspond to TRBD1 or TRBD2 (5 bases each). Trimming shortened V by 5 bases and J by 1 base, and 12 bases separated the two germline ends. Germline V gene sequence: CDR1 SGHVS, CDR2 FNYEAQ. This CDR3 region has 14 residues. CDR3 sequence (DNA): TGTGCCAGCAGCCCGATGGGGGAATCCTACGAGCAGTACTTC. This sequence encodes CASSPMGESYEQYF.

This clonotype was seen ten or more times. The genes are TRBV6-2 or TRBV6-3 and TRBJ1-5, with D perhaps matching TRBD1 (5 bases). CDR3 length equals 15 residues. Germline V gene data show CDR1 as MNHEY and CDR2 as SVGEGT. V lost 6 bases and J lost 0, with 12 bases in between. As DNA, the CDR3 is TGTGCCAGCAGAAAAGGGGCGACTAGCAATCAGCCCCAGCATTTT. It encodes CASRKGATSNQPQHF.

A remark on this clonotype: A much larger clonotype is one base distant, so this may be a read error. The CDR3 region has the DNA TGTGCCAGCAGCTTCTTGGGACAGGGCACCGGGGCGCTGTTTTTT. Translated: CASSFLGQGTGALFF. The V gene is TRBV7-2, the J gene TRBJ2-2; 9 nucleotides match TRBD1. Germline CDR1 SGHTA, CDR2 FQGNSA. This CDR3 region has 15 residues.

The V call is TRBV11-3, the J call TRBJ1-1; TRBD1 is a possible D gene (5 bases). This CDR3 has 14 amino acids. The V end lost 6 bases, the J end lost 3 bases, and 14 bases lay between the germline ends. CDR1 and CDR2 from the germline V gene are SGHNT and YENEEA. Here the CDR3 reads CASSFLGDDTEAFF. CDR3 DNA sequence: TGTGCCAGCAGTTTCCTCGGGGACGACACTGAAGCTTTCTTT.

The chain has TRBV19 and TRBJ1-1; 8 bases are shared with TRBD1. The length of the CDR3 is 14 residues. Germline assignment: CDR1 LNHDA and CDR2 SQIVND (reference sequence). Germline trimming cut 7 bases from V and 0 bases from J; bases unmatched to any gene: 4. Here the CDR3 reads CASKETGVNTEAFF. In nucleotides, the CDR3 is TGTGCCAGTAAGGAGACAGGGGTGAACACTGAAGCTTTCTTT.